The clone carrying this T cell receptor (beta chain) appeared a few times. No antigen is known for it. Researchers isolated at least 6 million PBMCs per sample. This sample is part of a study of blood T cells in healthy people across ages. About the research overall: When template switching was applied, about one barcoded beta molecule was captured per two T cells.

Study-level results: What prevented conclusive comparison of naive and antigen-experienced cells was that PBMCs were unsorted. Long-lived donors exceeded aged donors in naive CD4+ cells and diversity.

A second 7 to 11 cycle PCR used barcoded and J-beta primers. TCRdb re-called the 5' RACE reads with MiXCR, one entry per CDR3 protein. The table records about 1,500,000 distinct CDR3 sequences, around two fifths of them present only once. The sample consisted of blood. The receptor comes from a woman aged 18-30 years in good health.

In DNA, the CDR3 is TGTGCCAGCAGTCCCCCGGGGGGGTTGACCAACGTCCTGACTTTC. Translated: CASSPPGGLTNVLTF. The chain links TRBV28 to TRBJ2-6, with 8 positions matching TRBD2. Germline CDR1 is MDHEN and CDR2 is SYDVKM. The CDR3 has 15 residues. With V trimmed by 5 bases and J by 8 bases, 8 bases remained unmatched.